What follows are 32 T cell receptor beta chains derived from one specimen sequenced in a study of regulatory T cells in long-lasting Graves disease. Construction of TCR beta libraries relied on iRepertoire HTBI primers and on Arm-PCR targeting CDR3 regions. TCRdb re-analysed the multiplex PCR reads in MiXCR, keeping a single row per CDR3 protein. The data contain around 460,000 distinct CDR3 sequences, roughly 22% of them seen just once; the ten biggest clones take up about an eighth. Time point defined: persistent/refractory GD, antithyroid drugs over 5 years with positive TRAb. PBMC-derived RNA was used for the TCR library. The material sequenced was peripheral blood mononuclear cells (PBMCs), taken when the disease was refractory, from a patient treated with antithyroid drugs. The receptor source for this set is a female donor with Graves disease.

This clonotype occurred once. The CDR3 sequence: CASSQEVRGNSPLHF. In DNA form, the CDR3 reads TGCGCCAGCAGCCAAGAGGTCAGGGGGAATTCACCCCTCCACTTT. The chain uses TRBV4-3 and TRBJ1-6; 7 bases agree with TRBD1. Germline CDR1 reads LGHNA; CDR2 reads YSLEER. Losses at the gene ends were 0 bases for V and 7 bases for J; bases not matched to a gene: 3. This CDR3 has 15 amino acids.

This clonotype was seen more than once but under ten times. The genes are TRBV29-1 and TRBJ1-1; D gene uncertain. V gave up 3 bases and J gave up 1 base, with 12 bases separating them. There are 14 residues in the CDR3. Germline values: CDR1 SQVTM, CDR2 ANQGSEA. The CDR3 nucleotides are TGCAGCGTTGACCGGGAGGTATCGAACACTGAAGCTTTCTTT. It codes for CSVDREVSNTEAFF.

This clonotype was detected many times. This sequence joins TRBV6-1 and TRBJ2-7, with D possibly matching TRBD1 (5 bases). The CDR3 contains 19 residues. The germline CDR1 and CDR2 sequences are MNHNS and SASEGT. V lost 4 bases, J lost 4 bases, and 29 bases lay in between. CDR3 protein: CASSAQDTLNTRWGYEQYF. DNA for the CDR3: TGTGCCAGCAGTGCACAGGACACTTTGAATACTCGTTGGGGATACGAGCAGTACTTC.

This chain joins TRBV28 and TRBJ2-3; D is uncertain. The V gene's germline CDR1 is MDHEN and CDR2 SYDVKM. The V end lost 6 bases, the J end lost 0 bases, and 19 bases lay between the germline ends. This CDR3 spans 17 amino acids. CDR3 residues: CASSIPTAAGSTDTQYF. The CDR3 nucleotides are TGTGCCAGCAGCATACCCACCGCTGCCGGGAGCACAGATACGCAGTATTTT.

The V and J genes are TRBV15 and TRBJ2-7; the match to TRBD1 covers 7 bases. V lost 7 bases to trimming and J lost 4 bases; unmatched junction nucleotides: 7. CDR1 is LNHNV and CDR2 is YYDKDF in the germline V gene (reference sequence). This CDR3 is built from 13 residues. The CDR3 region is CATKVGGRYEQYF. Here the CDR3 DNA reads TGTGCCACCAAAGTAGGGGGCAGGTACGAGCAGTACTTC. Supplemented by reference TRBV15 and TRBJ2-7, the full variable domain reads DAMVIQNPRYQVTQFGKPVTLSCSQTLNHNVMYWYQQKSSQAPKLLFHYYDKDFNNEADTPDNFQSRRPNTSFCFLDIRSPGLGDTAMYLCATKVGGRYEQYFGPGTRLTVT.

This clonotype has only a few counts. The chain links TRBV20-1 to TRBJ1-2, with D possibly matching TRBD1 (6 bases). The V gene's germline CDR1 is DFQATT and CDR2 SNEGSKA (reference sequence). V was cut by 0 bases and J by 8 bases, with 13 bases left in between. The CDR3 is 13 residues long. The CDR3 nucleotides are TGCAGTGCTAGAGAGGGGGCTGAGGGCGGCTACACCTTC. As protein: CSAREGAEGGYTF.

This clonotype was recorded a few times. This chain links TRBV6-5 with TRBJ1-3, with unresolved D. The germline V and J ends were trimmed by 6 bases and 4 bases, with 16 bases remaining between them. The CDR3 is 15 amino acids. Germline-derived CDR1 and CDR2 are MNHEY and SVGAGI. The CDR3, as DNA: TGTGCCAGCAGCTTACTCGGGCTCACAGGAAACACCATATATTTT. This sequence encodes CASSLLGLTGNTIYF.

As concerns this clonotype: This may come from a read error, since a much larger clone is one base off. CDR3 DNA: TGTGCCAGCAGCTTAACTCCGTTAACAGGCGAAAAACTGTTTTTT. Translated, it gives CASSLTPLTGEKLFF. The V gene is TRBV7-9, the J gene TRBJ1-4; maybe TRBD1 (5 bases). This CDR3 comprises 15 residues. V was shortened by 2 bases and J by 8 bases, with 15 bases between the two germline ends. Germline V gene data show CDR1 as SEHNR and CDR2 as FQNEAQ (reference sequence).

Details on this clonotype: A much larger clone lies a single base off, so this may be a read error. This rearrangement joins TRBV7-9 to TRBJ1-1, with no clear D. This CDR3 spans 11 amino acids. Germline V gene sequence: CDR1 SEHNR, CDR2 FQNEAQ (reference sequence). Trimming pared 7 bases from V and 4 bases from J, leaving 7 bases between. CDR3 loop: CASTFPTEAFF. In nucleotides, the CDR3 is TGTGCCAGCACCTTCCCCACTGAAGCTTTCTTT.

Many counts were recorded for this clonotype. V is TRBV28 and J is TRBJ2-5; D assignment may be TRBD1 or TRBD2 (5 bases each). Trimming pared 8 bases from V and 5 bases from J, leaving 12 bases between. Germline assignment: CDR1 MDHEN and CDR2 SYDVKM. CDR3 length: 12 residues. The CDR3, as DNA: TGTGCCAGCCTGGGGGTTGGTGAGACCCAGTACTTC. Amino acid sequence: CASLGVGETQYF. Full variable domain (rest looked up from reference TRBV28 and TRBJ2-5): DVKVTQSSRYLVKRTGEKVFLECVQDMDHENMFWYRQDPGLGLRLIYFSYDVKMKEKGDIPEGYSVSREKKERFSLILESASTNQTSMYLCASLGVGETQYFGPGTRLLVL.

Comment on this clonotype: This may be a read error: a much more frequent sequence differs by one nucleotide. This chain uses TRBV12-3 or TRBV12-4 with TRBJ1-1; tentatively, D is TRBD1 (5 bases). V lost 6 bases and J lost 0, with 14 bases in between. This CDR3 is built from 15 residues. The CDR3 DNA sequence: TGTGCCAGCAGCCGAGACCTCAGGGTGAACACTGAAGCTTTCTTT. Protein: CASSRDLRVNTEAFF.

This clonotype has at least ten counts. J is TRBJ2-4 and V is TRBV6-1; weak D call: TRBD1 (8 bases). The length of the CDR3 is 14 residues. V lost 8 bases to trimming and J lost 3 bases, with 14 bases between them. The V gene's germline CDR1 is MNHNS and CDR2 SASEGT. DNA for the CDR3: TGTGCCAGCTATAACAGGGGGGGCAAAAACATTCAGTACTTC. This codes for CASYNRGGKNIQYF.

This clonotype was observed at least ten times. The rearrangement joins TRBV2 to TRBJ2-7, with unresolved D. V was shortened by 2 bases and J by 1 base, with 9 bases between the two germline ends. This CDR3 is built from 14 residues. CDR1 and CDR2 from the germline V gene are SNHLY and FYNNEI. This CDR3 is CASSEIGRSYEQYF. In DNA form, the CDR3 reads TGTGCCAGCAGTGAAATCGGCCGATCCTACGAGCAGTACTTC.

This clonotype showed up many times. The V and J genes are TRBV6-1 and TRBJ2-7; D not resolved. Trimming took off 5 bases at V and 2 bases at J, with 10 bases between the two ends. The germline CDR1 and CDR2 sequences are MNHNS and SASEGT. This CDR3 has 13 residues. The CDR3 sequence is CASSKDQPYEQYF. DNA of the CDR3: TGTGCCAGCAGTAAGGACCAACCCTACGAGCAGTACTTC.

This clonotype was seen only once. V and J are TRBV7-2 and TRBJ2-7, with TRBD2 identical over 8 bases. The CDR3 runs 17 residues. CDR1 and CDR2 (germline): SGHTA, FQGNSA. V was pared by 1 base and J by 0 bases, with 8 bases of the junction left unmatched. CDR3 in amino acids: CASSLELQREHSYEQYF. The CDR3, as DNA: TGTGCCAGCAGCTTAGAGTTGCAGCGGGAGCACTCCTACGAGCAGTACTTC.

The rearrangement uses TRBV29-1 and TRBJ2-3; D gene unclear. Germline loops: CDR1 SQVTM, CDR2 ANQGSEA. The CDR3 is 13 amino acids. Trimming cost V 6 bases and J 0 bases, with 10 bases left between them. In DNA form, the CDR3 reads TGCAGCGTCCCGGTTACTAGCACAGATACGCAGTATTTT. It yields the protein CSVPVTSTDTQYF.

This clonotype was counted only a few times. The chain has TRBV25-1 and TRBJ2-5; D call uncertain. CDR1 MGHDK and CDR2 SYGVNS come from the germline V gene. The CDR3 loop spans 13 amino acids. The V end lost 4 bases, the J end lost 1 base, and 7 bases lay between the germline ends. The CDR3 sequence is CASSASAQETQYF. CDR3 coding DNA: TGTGCCAGCAGTGCATCTGCCCAAGAGACCCAGTACTTC.

This chain uses TRBV3-1 with TRBJ1-6, with D hard to call. There are 13 residues in the CDR3. V lost 4 bases and J 15 bases, leaving 16 bases between the germline ends. The germline V gene has CDR1 LGHDT and CDR2 YNNKEL (reference sequence). CDR3 protein: CASSRLGPTSLHF. CDR3 in DNA: TGTGCCAGCAGCCGCCTCGGGCCGACTAGCCTCCACTTT.

The sample holds a few counts of this clonotype. The chain carries TRBV7-9 and TRBJ1-1; D is unclear. The CDR3 covers 13 residues. CDR1 and CDR2 from the germline V gene are SEHNR and FQNEAQ (reference sequence). Trimming took off 6 bases at V and 3 bases at J, with 11 bases between the two ends. The DNA of the CDR3 is TGTGCCAGCAGGGCCCCCGCCCACACTGAAGCTTTCTTT. Translating gives CASRAPAHTEAFF.

V and J are TRBV4-3 and TRBJ1-2, with a possible D match to TRBD1 (5 bases). CDR1 is LGHNA and CDR2 is YSLEER in the germline V gene. Trimming cost V 4 bases and J 2 bases, with 8 bases left between them. The CDR3 consists of 13 residues. In DNA, the CDR3 is TGCGCCAGCAGCCTGTGGGGGAACTATGGCTACACCTTC. Its protein product is CASSLWGNYGYTF.

This clonotype showed up just a few times. The chain joins TRBV7-8 to TRBJ2-1, with 12 positions matching TRBD2. CDR1 is SGHVS and CDR2 is FQNEAQ in the germline V gene. This CDR3 is 14 amino acids long. Trimming removed 5 bases from V and 8 bases from J; junction bases left unmatched: 4. Written as DNA, the CDR3 is TGTGCCAGCAGCCCGCGACTAGCGGGGGATGAGCAGTTCTTC. Translated: CASSPRLAGDEQFF.

At least ten counts were recorded for this clonotype. The J gene is TRBJ1-3, the V gene TRBV11-2; D is possibly TRBD1 (5 bases). CDR1 is SGHAT and CDR2 is FQNNGV in the germline V gene. Trimming removed 6 bases at V and 2 bases at J, with 11 bases between. The length of the CDR3 is 14 residues. In DNA form, the CDR3 reads TGTGCCAGCAGGCCCCAGGGACCTGGAAACACCATATATTTT. Its protein product is CASRPQGPGNTIYF.

This clonotype appeared a few times. The chain couples TRBV25-1 to TRBJ2-7, with 12 positions matching TRBD2. From germline, CDR1 is MGHDK and CDR2 SYGVNS. With 3 bases clipped from V and 3 bases from J, the junction kept 9 bases outside the gene matches. CDR3 size: 17 residues. The DNA for the CDR3 is TGTGCCAGCAGTGACCGGCTAGCGGGAGGGCCCCTCTACGAGCAGTACTTC. The encoded protein is CASSDRLAGGPLYEQYF.

This chain joins TRBV12-3 or TRBV12-4 and TRBJ1-4, with D unclear. Trimming removed 7 bases at V and 0 bases at J, with 12 bases between. The CDR3 consists of 15 residues. CDR3 sequence: CASKRESATNEKLFF. The DNA for the CDR3 is TGTGCCAGCAAGCGGGAATCTGCAACTAATGAAAAACTGTTTTTT.

The chain joins TRBV27 to TRBJ1-6; D is unresolved. Deletions cut 2 bases from V and 0 bases from J, with 11 bases between. The CDR3 is made up of 17 amino acids. The V gene's germline CDR1 is MNHEY and CDR2 SMNVEV (reference sequence). The CDR3 DNA follows: TGTGCCAGCAGTTTACCCGATAGGAGCTCCTATAATTCACCCCTCCACTTT. This sequence encodes CASSLPDRSSYNSPLHF.

This rearrangement joins TRBV5-1 to TRBJ1-1; possibly TRBD1 for D (6 bases). The CDR3 is made up of 14 amino acids. The germline V and J ends were trimmed by 5 bases and 4 bases, with 15 bases remaining between them. Per germline, CDR1 SGHRS and CDR2 YFSETQ. In nucleotides, the CDR3 is TGCGCCAGCAGTTACTACACAGGGAGCACTGAAGCTTTCTTT. This translates into CASSYYTGSTEAFF.

This clonotype was observed at least ten times. This chain joins TRBV6-2 or TRBV6-3 and TRBJ2-6; unclear D gene. The V gene lost 0 bases and the J gene lost 4 bases, with 7 bases spanning the gap. CDR3 length: 15 residues. Germline lookup yields CDR1 MNHEY and CDR2 SVGEGT. CDR3 loop: CASSYSGGGANVLTF. CDR3 in DNA: TGTGCCAGCAGTTACTCGGGTGGCGGGGCCAACGTCCTGACTTTC.

The V and J genes are TRBV7-3 and TRBJ1-1; TRBD1 matches 9 bases. Per germline, CDR1 SGHTA and CDR2 FQGTGA. This CDR3 has 14 residues. The V gene end was trimmed by 0 bases and the J gene end by 6 bases; junction bases not matched to a gene: 2. The DNA for the CDR3 is TGTGCCAGCAGCTTAACACAGGGGGCCCCTGAAGCTTTCTTT. This translates into CASSLTQGAPEAFF.

This clonotype has at least ten counts. The chain combines TRBV20-1 with TRBJ1-2; tentative D call: TRBD1 (6 bases). In germline, CDR1 is DFQATT, CDR2 SNEGSKA (reference sequence). This CDR3 region has 14 residues. The V gene lost 2 bases and the J gene lost 8 bases, with 18 bases spanning the gap. CDR3 amino acids: CSARTSGDIRGYTF. DNA of the CDR3: TGCAGTGCTAGAACCTCAGGGGACATACGGGGCTACACCTTC.

The CDR3 region is CASSLTGGYEQYF. The CDR3 DNA is TGTGCCAGCAGCTTAACCGGGGGTTACGAGCAGTACTTC. This sequence joins TRBV5-4 and TRBJ2-7; tentatively, D is TRBD2 (6 bases). From germline, CDR1 is SGHNT and CDR2 YYREEE (reference sequence). The CDR3 has 13 amino acids. Trimming removed 2 bases from V and 4 bases from J, with 10 bases in between.

This clonotype appeared a few times. The CDR3, as DNA: TGCAGTGCTAGAGTGGGGGTGGGAGAGACCCAGTACTTC. This sequence encodes CSARVGVGETQYF. The chain joins TRBV20-1 to TRBJ2-5; either TRBD1 or TRBD2 may supply D (5 bases each). Germline lookup yields CDR1 DFQATT and CDR2 SNEGSKA (reference sequence). This CDR3 spans 13 amino acids. The V end lost 1 base, the J end lost 4 bases, and 10 bases lay between the germline ends.

This clonotype showed up just a few times. This rearrangement joins TRBV28 to TRBJ2-2; 8 bases line up with TRBD1. Germline-derived CDR1 and CDR2 are MDHEN and SYDVKM. With V trimmed by 8 bases and J by 3 bases, 5 bases remained unmatched. This CDR3 contains 14 residues. In nucleotides, the CDR3 is TGTGCCAGCTTCAGGGGGCTTGACACCGGGGAGCTGTTTTTT. As protein: CASFRGLDTGELFF.